The 19 T cell receptor beta chains presented below share a single source sample, sequenced in a study of CD8 T cells in Susac syndrome. Random hexamers primed reverse transcription of about 0.45 to 1 ug RNA. Each CDR3 protein is one row after TCRdb ran MiXCR on the immunoSEQ multiplex PCR reads. The table records approximately 150,000 distinct CDR3 sequences, roughly 93% of them present only once. The sequenced sample consisted of CD4+ T cells from PBMCs. These receptors all stem from a human donor in good health.

The CDR3 region is CASSYSTGNYGYTF. CDR3 bases: TGTGCCAGCAGTTACTCGACCGGAAACTATGGCTACACCTTC. The rearrangement joins TRBV6-6 to TRBJ1-2; D remains ambiguous. CDR3 length: 14 amino acids. Germline V gives CDR1 MNHNY, CDR2 SVGAGI (reference sequence). Trimming took off 0 bases at V and 2 bases at J, with 7 bases between the two ends.

The rearrangement joins TRBV19 to TRBJ1-3, with D tentatively TRBD1 (5 bases). V was pared by 4 bases and J by 0 bases, with 13 bases between. CDR1 is LNHDA, CDR2 SQIVND, per germline (reference sequence). The CDR3 contains 16 residues. CDR3 in DNA: TGTGCCAGTAGTACCCGTGGCGGGGCCTCTGGAAACACCATATATTTT. Translating it yields CASSTRGGASGNTIYF.

The V and J genes are TRBV6-5 and TRBJ2-3; the D is unclear. The CDR3 is 12 residues long. Trimming removed 5 bases at V and 2 bases at J, with 5 bases between. CDR1 is MNHEY, CDR2 SVGAGI, per germline. CDR3: CASSGVTDTQYF. CDR3 in DNA: TGTGCCAGCAGTGGGGTCACAGATACGCAGTATTTT.

The rearrangement uses TRBV3-1 and TRBJ2-7; TRBD1 or TRBD2 may be the D gene (7 bases each). V gave up 4 bases and J gave up 6 bases, with 16 bases separating them. The CDR3 is made up of 14 amino acids. Germline V gene data show CDR1 as LGHDT and CDR2 as YNNKEL (reference sequence). The CDR3 protein is CASSLRQGGTEQYF. CDR3 DNA: TGTGCCAGCAGCCTTCGACAGGGAGGGACCGAGCAGTACTTC.

V usage is TRBV3-1 and J usage is TRBJ1-4, with D hard to call. This CDR3 is built from 13 residues. Trimming removed 4 bases at V and 8 bases at J, with 11 bases between. The germline V gene has CDR1 LGHDT and CDR2 YNNKEL (reference sequence). For the CDR3, the DNA is TGTGCCAGCAGCCCCAGTGGGCGAGAAAAACTGTTTTTT. It translates to CASSPSGREKLFF. Together with reference TRBV3-1 and TRBJ1-4, the CDR3 gives the full variable domain: DTAVSQTPKYLVTQMGNDKSIKCEQNLGHDTMYWYKQDSKKFLKIMFSYNNKELIINETVPNRFSPKSPDKAHLNLHINSLELGDSAVYFCASSPSGREKLFFGSGTQLSVL.

The chain couples TRBV18 to TRBJ2-1; no clear D. The V end lost 1 base, the J end lost 1 base, and 14 bases lay between the germline ends. Per the germline V gene, CDR1 is KGHSH and CDR2 is LQKENI. The CDR3 loop spans 17 amino acids. In nucleotides, the CDR3 is TGTGCCAGCTCACCACACCCGCGGACGGTTTCCTACAATGAGCAGTTCTTC. Encoded protein: CASSPHPRTVSYNEQFF. Together with reference TRBV18 and TRBJ2-1, the CDR3 gives the full variable domain: NAGVMQNPRHLVRRRGQEARLRCSPMKGHSHVYWYRQLPEEGLKFMVYLQKENIIDESGMPKERFSAEFPKEGPSILRIQQVVRGDSAAYFCASSPHPRTVSYNEQFFGPGTRLTVL.

The chain has TRBV27 and TRBJ1-4, with no clear D. V lost 6 bases, J lost 3 bases, and 20 bases lay in between. The germline CDR1 and CDR2 sequences are MNHEY and SMNVEV (reference sequence). The CDR3 has 17 residues. The CDR3 bases are TGTGCCAGCAGGGCTGGGGTGCCGGTATCACCTAATGAAAAACTGTTTTTT. Translation gives CASRAGVPVSPNEKLFF.

The chain joins TRBV19 to TRBJ2-3; a weak D match, TRBD1 (5 bases). Germline V lookup: CDR1 LNHDA, CDR2 SQIVND (reference sequence). Trimming took 3 bases from V and 4 from J, leaving 8 bases between them. The CDR3 runs 13 residues. The CDR3 DNA sequence: TGTGCCAGTAGTATCCAGGGTGCAGATACGCAGTATTTT. Amino acid sequence: CASSIQGADTQYF.

The chain carries TRBV24-1 and TRBJ2-5; 8 bases are shared with TRBD2. The junction had 5 bases not matched to a gene; V was cut back by 5 bases and J by 4 bases. The germline gives CDR1 KGHDR, CDR2 SFDVKD. The CDR3 totals 14 residues. For the CDR3, the DNA is TGTGCCACCAGTGCTCGGACTAGCCCAGAGACCCAGTACTTC. It is translated as CATSARTSPETQYF.

The chain couples TRBV29-1 to TRBJ2-1, with a weak D call TRBD2 (6 bases). CDR3 length equals 12 residues. Germline-derived CDR1 and CDR2 are SQVTM and ANQGSEA. Trimming shortened V by 6 bases and J by 9 bases, and 15 bases separated the two germline ends. As DNA, the CDR3 is TGCAGCGTCCGGGACTCGGACGTTGAGCAGTTCTTC. This gives the protein CSVRDSDVEQFF.

The J gene is TRBJ1-5, the V gene TRBV6-4; D unresolved. Germline lookup yields CDR1 MRHNA and CDR2 SNTAGT. The V end lost 10 bases, the J end lost 7 bases, and 11 bases lay between the germline ends. The CDR3 length is 11 residues. This CDR3 reads CANHSKQPQHF. The CDR3 DNA reads TGTGCCAACCACTCCAAACAGCCCCAGCATTTT.

The gene calls are TRBV3-1 and TRBJ2-3; 8 bases are a match to TRBD2. CDR3 length: 16 amino acids. In germline, CDR1 is LGHDT, CDR2 YNNKEL (reference sequence). V lost 0 bases and J lost 4; bases outside the gene matches: 6. CDR3: CASSQDPGGLADTQYF. The DNA of the CDR3 is TGTGCCAGCAGCCAAGATCCGGGGGGGCTTGCAGATACGCAGTATTTT.

CDR3 DNA: TGTGCCAGCAGTGGCCGGGACGGGAGGTATGGCTACACCTTC. Protein product: CASSGRDGRYGYTF. The genes are TRBV6-1 and TRBJ1-2; possibly TRBD1 for D (5 bases). Germline V lookup: CDR1 MNHNS, CDR2 SASEGT. The CDR3 has 14 amino acids. The V end was cut by 4 bases, the J end by 5 bases, with 14 bases between.

J is TRBJ1-2 and V is TRBV29-1; D is ambiguous. The CDR3 is 12 amino acids. The germline V gene encodes CDR1 SQVTM and CDR2 ANQGSEA. Trimming took 5 bases from V and 8 from J, leaving 15 bases between them. CDR3 protein: CSVIDGGVGYTF. The DNA of the CDR3 is TGCAGCGTTATCGACGGAGGAGTCGGCTACACCTTC. Using reference TRBV29-1 and TRBJ1-2 for the parts outside the CDR3, the full variable domain is SAVISQKPSRDICQRGTSLTIQCQVDSQVTMMFWYRQQPGQSLTLIATANQGSEATYESGFVIDKFPISRPNLTFSTLTVSNMSPEDSSIYLCSVIDGGVGYTFGSGTRLTVV.

This chain uses TRBV7-3 with TRBJ2-5; TRBD1 is a possible D gene (5 bases). V lost 5 bases, J lost 2 bases, and 15 bases lay in between. CDR3 size: 15 residues. CDR1 SGHTA and CDR2 FQGTGA come from the germline V gene. The DNA of the CDR3 is TGTGCCAGCAGCGAAAATGTAGGGGAACAAGAGACCCAGTACTTC. The encoded protein is CASSENVGEQETQYF.

V usage is TRBV9 and J usage is TRBJ2-6; D unresolved. This CDR3 spans 12 amino acids. With 3 bases removed from V and 12 bases from J, the gap between germline ends came to 10 bases. Germline assignment: CDR1 SGDLS and CDR2 YYNGEE. CDR3 loop: CASSEPSVVLTF. The CDR3 nucleotides are TGTGCCAGCAGCGAGCCCAGTGTCGTCCTGACTTTC.

This rearrangement joins TRBV18 to TRBJ2-7; possibly TRBD1 for D (6 bases). The CDR3 has 13 amino acids. V lost 2 bases to trimming and J lost 3 bases, with 8 bases between them. Per germline, CDR1 KGHSH and CDR2 LQKENI. The CDR3 here is CASSPDRNYEQYF. In DNA, the CDR3 is TGTGCCAGCTCACCAGACAGGAACTACGAGCAGTACTTC. Complete variable domain (other parts from reference TRBV18 and TRBJ2-7): NAGVMQNPRHLVRRRGQEARLRCSPMKGHSHVYWYRQLPEEGLKFMVYLQKENIIDESGMPKERFSAEFPKEGPSILRIQQVVRGDSAAYFCASSPDRNYEQYFGPGTRLTVT.

In this sample, this clonotype turned up once. V usage is TRBV20-1 and J usage is TRBJ2-1; tentatively, D is TRBD1 or TRBD2 (5 bases each). This CDR3 has 14 amino acids. Trimming took 6 bases from V and 2 from J, leaving 14 bases between them. The germline V gene encodes CDR1 DFQATT and CDR2 SNEGSKA (reference sequence). The CDR3 DNA reads TGCAGTGCACCCGGGACCGTAGCCTACAATGAGCAGTTCTTC. Amino acids: CSAPGTVAYNEQFF.

This clonotype was detected once. The J gene is TRBJ2-1, the V gene TRBV3-1, with D tentatively TRBD2 (6 bases). The CDR3 has 13 amino acids. V lost 4 bases to trimming and J lost 8 bases, with 12 bases between them. CDR1 is LGHDT, CDR2 YNNKEL, per germline (reference sequence). The CDR3, as DNA: TGTGCCAGCAGCCTACTTGGGACTCATGAGCAGTTCTTC. Translation gives CASSLLGTHEQFF.